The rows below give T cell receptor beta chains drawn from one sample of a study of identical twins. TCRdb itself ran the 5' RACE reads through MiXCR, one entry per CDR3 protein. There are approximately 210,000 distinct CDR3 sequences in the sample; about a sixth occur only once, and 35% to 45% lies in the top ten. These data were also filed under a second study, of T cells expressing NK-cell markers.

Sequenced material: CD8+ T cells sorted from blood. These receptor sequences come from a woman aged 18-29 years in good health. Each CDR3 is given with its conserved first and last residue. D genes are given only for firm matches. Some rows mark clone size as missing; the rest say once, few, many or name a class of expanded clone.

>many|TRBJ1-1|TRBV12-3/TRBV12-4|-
TGTCCCCTTCCCCCAGAGAACACTGAAGCTTTCTTT
CPLPPENTEAFF
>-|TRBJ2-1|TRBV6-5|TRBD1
TGTGCCAGCAGTTACTCGTTTGTTCGACAGGGGGCCCACAATGAGCAGTTCTTC
CASSYSFVRQGAHNEQFF
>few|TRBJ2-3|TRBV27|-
TGTGCCAGCACCCGTAGCACCGAGGGATTGAGGACAGATACGCAGTATTTT
CASTRSTEGLRTDTQYF
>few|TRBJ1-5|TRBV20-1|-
TGCAGTGCTAGCGATGGGACCCAGCCCCAGCATTTT
CSASDGTQPQHF
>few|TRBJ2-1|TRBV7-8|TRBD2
TGTGCCAGCAGCTTAATTCCTAGCGGAGGGCCCTACAATGAGCAGTTCTTC
CASSLIPSGGPYNEQFF
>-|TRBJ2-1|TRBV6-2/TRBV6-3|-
TGTGCCAGCAGTCCCTTGGTTCGGCTGTTTCAGTTCTTC
CASSPLVRLFQFF
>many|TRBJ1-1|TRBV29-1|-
TGCAGCGTCTTCGGACTGGGGAACACTGAAGCTTTCTTT
CSVFGLGNTEAFF
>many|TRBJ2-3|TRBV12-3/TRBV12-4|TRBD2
TGTGCCAGCAGCATCGGGGGGGCCGCAGATACGCAGTATTTT
CASSIGGAADTQYF
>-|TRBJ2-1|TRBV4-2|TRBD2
TGTGCCAGCAGCCAATGGGAGAGCGGGGGGGCCGATGAGCAGTTCTTC
CASSQWESGGADEQFF
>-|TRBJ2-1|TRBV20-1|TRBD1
TGCAGTGCTGAGACCTTGGACAGGGGCGACTACAATGAGCAGTTCTTC
CSAETLDRGDYNEQFF